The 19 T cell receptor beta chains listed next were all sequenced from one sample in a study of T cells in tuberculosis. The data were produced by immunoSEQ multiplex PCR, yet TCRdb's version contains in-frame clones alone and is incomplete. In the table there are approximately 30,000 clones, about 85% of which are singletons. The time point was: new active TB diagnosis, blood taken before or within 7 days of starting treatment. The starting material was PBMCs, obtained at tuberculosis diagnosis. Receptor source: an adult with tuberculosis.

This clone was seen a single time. The CDR3 bases are TGTGCCAGTAGCACGACAGGGGGCAATGCTGAAGCTTTCTTT. Encoded protein: CASSTTGGNAEAFF. This chain connects TRBV19 to TRBJ1-1, with TRBD1 matching over 10 bases. The J segment lost 6 bases and the V segment lost 6 bases, leaving 7 bases of the junction unmatched. In germline, CDR1 is LNHDA, CDR2 SQIVND (reference sequence). This CDR3 is built from 14 residues. Full variable domain (rest looked up from reference TRBV19 and TRBJ1-1): DGGITQSPKYLFRKEGQNVTLSCEQNLNHDAMYWYRQDPGQGLRLIYYSQIVNDFQKGDIAEGYSVSREKKESFPLTVTSAQKNPTAFYLCASSTTGGNAEAFFGQGTRLTVV.

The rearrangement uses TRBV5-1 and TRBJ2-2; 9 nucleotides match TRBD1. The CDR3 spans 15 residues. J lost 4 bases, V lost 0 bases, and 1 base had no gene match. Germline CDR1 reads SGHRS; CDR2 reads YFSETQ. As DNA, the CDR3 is TGCGCCAGCAGCTTGGCACAGGGGGCCACCGGGGAGCTGTTTTTT. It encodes CASSLAQGATGELFF.

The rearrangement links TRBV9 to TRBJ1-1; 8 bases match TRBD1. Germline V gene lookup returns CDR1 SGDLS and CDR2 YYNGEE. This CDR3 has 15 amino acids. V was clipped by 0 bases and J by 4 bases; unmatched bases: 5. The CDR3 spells CASSVEQGGSTEAFF. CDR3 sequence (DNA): TGTGCCAGCAGCGTAGAACAGGGGGGGAGCACTGAAGCTTTCTTT.

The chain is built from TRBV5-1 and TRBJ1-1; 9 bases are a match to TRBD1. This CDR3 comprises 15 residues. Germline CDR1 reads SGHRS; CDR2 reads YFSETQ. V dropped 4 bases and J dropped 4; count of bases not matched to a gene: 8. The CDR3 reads CASSPETGGFTEAFF. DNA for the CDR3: TGCGCCAGCAGCCCAGAGACAGGGGGTTTCACTGAAGCTTTCTTT.

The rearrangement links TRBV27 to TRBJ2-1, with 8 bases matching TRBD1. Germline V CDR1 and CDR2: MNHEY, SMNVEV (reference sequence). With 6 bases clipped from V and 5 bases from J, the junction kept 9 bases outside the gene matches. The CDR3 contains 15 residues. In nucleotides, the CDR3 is TGTGCCAGCAGCGACCGGGGACAGGTACACAATGAGCAGTTCTTC. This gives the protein CASSDRGQVHNEQFF.

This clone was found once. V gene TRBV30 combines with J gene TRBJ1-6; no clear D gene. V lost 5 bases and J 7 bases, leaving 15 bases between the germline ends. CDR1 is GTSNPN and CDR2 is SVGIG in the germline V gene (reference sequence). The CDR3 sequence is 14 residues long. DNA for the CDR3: TGTGCCTGGTGCGGGGTGGCTGGAAATTCACCCCTCCACTTT. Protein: CAWCGVAGNSPLHF.

The CDR3 DNA reads TGTGCCAGCAGTTACGGGACAGGGAATAACTATGGCTACACCTTC. This encodes CASSYGTGNNYGYTF. The chain carries TRBV6-6 and TRBJ1-2; 9 bases match TRBD1. The V gene end was trimmed by 2 bases and the J gene end by 1 base; junction bases not matched to a gene: 2. CDR3 length equals 15 residues. Per the germline V gene, CDR1 is MNHNY and CDR2 is SVGAGI (reference sequence).

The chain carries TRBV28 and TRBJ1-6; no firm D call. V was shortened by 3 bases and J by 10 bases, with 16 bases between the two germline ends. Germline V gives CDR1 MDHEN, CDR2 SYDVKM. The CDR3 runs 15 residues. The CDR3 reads CASSFGVDKVSPLHF. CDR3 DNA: TGTGCCAGCAGTTTCGGGGTAGACAAGGTATCACCCCTCCACTTT.

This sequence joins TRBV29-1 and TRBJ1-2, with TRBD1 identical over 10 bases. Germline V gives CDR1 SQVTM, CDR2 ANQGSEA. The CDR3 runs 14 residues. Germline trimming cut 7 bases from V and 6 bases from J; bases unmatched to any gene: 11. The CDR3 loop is CSAYFAGTGDGYTF. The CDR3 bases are TGCAGCGCCTACTTCGCCGGGACAGGGGATGGCTACACCTTC. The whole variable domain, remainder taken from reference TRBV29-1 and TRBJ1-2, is SAVISQKPSRDICQRGTSLTIQCQVDSQVTMMFWYRQQPGQSLTLIATANQGSEATYESGFVIDKFPISRPNLTFSTLTVSNMSPEDSSIYLCSAYFAGTGDGYTFGSGTRLTVV.

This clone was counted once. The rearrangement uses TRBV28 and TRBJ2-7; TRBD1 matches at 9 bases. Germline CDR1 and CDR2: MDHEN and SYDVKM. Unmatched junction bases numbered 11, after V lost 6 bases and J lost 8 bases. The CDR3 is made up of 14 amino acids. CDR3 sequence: CASSLGTGLYQQYF. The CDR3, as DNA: TGTGCCAGCAGCCTCGGGACAGGGCTTTACCAGCAGTACTTC. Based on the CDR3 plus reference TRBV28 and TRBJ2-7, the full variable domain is DVKVTQSSRYLVKRTGEKVFLECVQDMDHENMFWYRQDPGLGLRLIYFSYDVKMKEKGDIPEGYSVSREKKERFSLILESASTNQTSMYLCASSLGTGLYQQYFGPGTRLTVT.

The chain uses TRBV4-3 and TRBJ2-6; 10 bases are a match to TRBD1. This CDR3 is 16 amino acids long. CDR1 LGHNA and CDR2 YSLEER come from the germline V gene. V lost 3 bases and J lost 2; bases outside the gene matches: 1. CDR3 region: CASSHGQGAGANVLTF. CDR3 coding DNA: TGCGCCAGCAGCCACGGACAGGGGGCTGGGGCCAACGTCCTGACTTTC.

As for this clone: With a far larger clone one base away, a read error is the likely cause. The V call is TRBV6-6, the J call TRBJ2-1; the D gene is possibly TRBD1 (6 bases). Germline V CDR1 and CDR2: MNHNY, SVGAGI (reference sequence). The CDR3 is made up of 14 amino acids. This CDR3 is CANSYQDRYNEQFF. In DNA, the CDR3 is TGTGCCAACAGTTATCAAGACAGGTACAATGAGCAGTTCTTC.

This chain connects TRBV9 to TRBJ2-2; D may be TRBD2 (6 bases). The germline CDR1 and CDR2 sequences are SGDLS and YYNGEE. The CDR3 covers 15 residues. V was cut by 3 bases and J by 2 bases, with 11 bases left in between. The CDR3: CASSGGTFNTGELFF. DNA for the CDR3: TGTGCCAGCAGCGGCGGGACTTTTAACACCGGGGAGCTGTTTTTT.

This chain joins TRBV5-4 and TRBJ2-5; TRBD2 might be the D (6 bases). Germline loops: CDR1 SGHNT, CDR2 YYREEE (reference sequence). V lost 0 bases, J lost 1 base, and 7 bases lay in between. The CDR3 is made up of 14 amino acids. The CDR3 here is CASSLGRAQETQYF. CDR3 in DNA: TGTGCCAGCAGCTTGGGGAGGGCCCAAGAGACCCAGTACTTC.

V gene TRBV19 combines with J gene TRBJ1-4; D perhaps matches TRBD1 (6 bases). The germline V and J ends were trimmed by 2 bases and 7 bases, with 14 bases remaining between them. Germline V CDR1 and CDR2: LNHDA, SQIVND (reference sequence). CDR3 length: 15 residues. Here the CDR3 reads CASSISGGWGEKLFF. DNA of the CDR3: TGTGCCAGTAGTATAAGTGGGGGCTGGGGTGAAAAACTGTTTTTT. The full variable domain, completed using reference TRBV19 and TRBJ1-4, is DGGITQSPKYLFRKEGQNVTLSCEQNLNHDAMYWYRQDPGQGLRLIYYSQIVNDFQKGDIAEGYSVSREKKESFPLTVTSAQKNPTAFYLCASSISGGWGEKLFFGSGTQLSVL.

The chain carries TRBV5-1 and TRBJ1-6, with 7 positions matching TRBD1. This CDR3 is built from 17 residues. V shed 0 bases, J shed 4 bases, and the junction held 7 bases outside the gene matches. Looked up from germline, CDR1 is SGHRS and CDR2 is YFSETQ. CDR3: CASSLASTGEYNSPLHF. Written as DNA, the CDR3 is TGCGCCAGCAGCTTGGCCAGTACAGGGGAGTATAATTCACCCCTCCACTTT.

CDR3 region: CASSFDRGAQPQHF. As DNA, the CDR3 is TGCGCCAGCAGCTTCGACAGGGGGGCTCAGCCCCAGCATTTT. The J gene is TRBJ1-5, the V gene TRBV5-1; 9 positions agree with TRBD1. With 2 bases clipped from V and 6 bases from J, the junction kept 3 bases outside the gene matches. The CDR3 is 14 residues long. Germline V CDR1 and CDR2: SGHRS, YFSETQ.

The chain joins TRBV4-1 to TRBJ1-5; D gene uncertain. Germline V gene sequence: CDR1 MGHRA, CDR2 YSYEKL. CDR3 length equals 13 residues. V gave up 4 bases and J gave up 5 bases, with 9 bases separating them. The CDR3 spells CASSPPADQPQHF. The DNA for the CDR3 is TGCGCCAGCAGCCCCCCAGCGGATCAGCCCCAGCATTTT.

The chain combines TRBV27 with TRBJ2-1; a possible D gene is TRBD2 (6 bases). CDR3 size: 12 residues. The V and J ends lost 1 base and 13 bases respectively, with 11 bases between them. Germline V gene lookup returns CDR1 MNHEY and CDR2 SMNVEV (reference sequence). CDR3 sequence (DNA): TGTGCCAGCAGTTTATATCCAGGACTACAGTTCTTC. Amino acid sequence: CASSLYPGLQFF.